The sequence of this TCR beta chain was determined in a study of T cells in women clearing cervical HPV infection. Overall study: HLA type stays a possible confounder, typing being limited.

The repertoire was sequenced with immunoSEQ multiplex PCR; TCRdb's copy has only in-frame clones and lacks some. This sample's clone table lists about 21,000 clones. The study's findings and limits: Richness differences could reflect unmeasured T-cell content per sample. Associations may precede or follow infection; HPV-specific or memory T cells were not isolated. Combining TCR richness with V gene abundances gave 0.65 to 0.85 AUC.

Details on this clone: The antigen is unknown.

The sequence came from a woman between 18 and 70 years old with a cervical HPV16 infection that either progressed to CIN3+ or cleared (not recorded which). Input material: blood buffy coat.

CDR3 DNA, as far as it was read: TGTGCCAGCAAGAGTCCCAACGGTGGTAATGAAAAA. Its protein is CASKSPNGGNEK. The CDR3, in full, reads CASKSPNGGNEKLFF. This sequence joins TRBV7-6 and TRBJ1-4; no reliable D call. The sequenced fragment ends 3 residues before the CDR3 boundary, so the rest is inferred from the germline J gene. Germline V CDR1 and CDR2: SGHVS, FNYEAQ. CDR3 length: 15 residues. Trimming left V 7 bases short and J 4 bases short, with 16 bases between.